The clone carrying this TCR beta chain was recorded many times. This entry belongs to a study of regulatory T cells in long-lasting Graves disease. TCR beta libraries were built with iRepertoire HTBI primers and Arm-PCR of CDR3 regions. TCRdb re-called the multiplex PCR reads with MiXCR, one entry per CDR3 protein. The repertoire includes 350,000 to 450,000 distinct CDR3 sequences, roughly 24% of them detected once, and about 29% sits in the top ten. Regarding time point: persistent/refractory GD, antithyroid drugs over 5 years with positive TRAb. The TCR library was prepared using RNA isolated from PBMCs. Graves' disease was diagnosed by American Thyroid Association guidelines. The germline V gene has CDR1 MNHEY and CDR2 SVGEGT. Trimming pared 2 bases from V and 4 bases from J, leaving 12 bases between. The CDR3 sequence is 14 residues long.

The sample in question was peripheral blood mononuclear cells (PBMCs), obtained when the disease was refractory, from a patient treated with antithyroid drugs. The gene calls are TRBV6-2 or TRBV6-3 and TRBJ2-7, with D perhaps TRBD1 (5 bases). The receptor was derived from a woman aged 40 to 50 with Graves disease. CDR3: CASSYDRGQYEQYF. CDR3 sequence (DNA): TGTGCCAGCAGTTACGATAGGGGTCAGTACGAGCAGTACTTC.